This TCR beta chain comes out of a study of blood T cells in healthy people across ages. Trimming shortened V by 3 bases and J by 4 bases, and 8 bases separated the two germline ends. This CDR3 is 13 amino acids long. Germline loops: CDR1 SGDLS, CDR2 YYNGEE. A J-beta primer mix and a sample-barcoded 5' primer were used in a second PCR of roughly 7 to 12 cycles. A template-switch adaptor containing 12 random nucleotides labeled each cDNA molecule. TCRdb ran MiXCR on the 5' RACE reads and lists one entry per CDR3 protein. The sample has roughly 700,000 distinct CDR3 sequences; around half are singletons.

The genes are TRBV9 and TRBJ1-3; D is unresolved. Input material: blood. The sequence derives from a woman aged 60-75 years in good health. The CDR3 loop is CASSAQRGNTIYF. CDR3 in DNA: TGTGCCAGCAGCGCCCAGCGCGGAAACACCATATATTTT.